These 17 T cell receptor beta chains were all obtained from the same sample, sequenced in a study of CD8+CD57+ T cells in acquired aplastic anemia. Researchers used genomic DNA as the template to profile TCR beta VDJ and CDR3. One entry per CDR3 protein results from TCRdb running MiXCR on the reads. The sample lists about 110,000 distinct CDR3 sequences, around 50% seen once, with roughly 34% in the top ten. The sample consisted of sorted CD4+, CD8+, or CD8+CD57+ T cells (not recorded which) from PBMCs. All receptors come from a human donor in good health, serving as a control.

The gene calls are TRBV2 and TRBJ1-2, with TRBD1 as a possible D gene (5 bases). The V gene's germline CDR1 is SNHLY and CDR2 FYNNEI. With 3 bases removed from V and 4 bases from J, the gap between germline ends came to 18 bases. The CDR3 totals 16 residues. In DNA form, the CDR3 reads TGTGCCAGCAGTGAGCGGGGAGAATCAGGGCCCTATGGCTACACCTTC. It yields the protein CASSERGESGPYGYTF.

The chain joins TRBV29-1 to TRBJ2-5; D may be TRBD1 (5 bases). V lost 1 base to trimming and J lost 0 bases, with 6 bases between them. The CDR3 runs to 13 residues. Germline CDR1 reads SQVTM; CDR2 reads ANQGSEA. DNA of the CDR3: TGCAGCGTTGAAGGCAGGGACCAAGAGACCCAGTACTTC. As protein: CSVEGRDQETQYF.

The V call is TRBV12-3 or TRBV12-4, the J call TRBJ2-3, with 11 bases aligning to TRBD2. The V segment lost 3 bases and the J segment 2 bases; nucleotides outside the gene matches: 4. The CDR3 is 16 amino acids. The CDR3 nucleotides are TGTGCCAGCAGTTTGGTTAGCGGGGGGGCCACAGATACGCAGTATTTT. Translating gives CASSLVSGGATDTQYF.

The chain links TRBV7-7 to TRBJ2-7, with 11 bases lining up with TRBD2. V lost 2 bases, J lost 3 bases, and 3 bases stayed unmatched. CDR1 is SSHAT, CDR2 FNYEAQ, per germline (reference sequence). CDR3 length equals 15 residues. The CDR3 loop reads CASSLNLAGGYEQYF. The CDR3, as DNA: TGTGCCAGCAGCTTAAACCTAGCGGGGGGCTACGAGCAGTACTTC.

This clonotype has ten or more counts. The rearrangement links TRBV5-8 to TRBJ1-1; TRBD1 matches 8 bases. The CDR3 has 13 amino acids. The J segment lost 7 bases and the V segment lost 5 bases, leaving 7 bases of the junction unmatched. Germline V gene lookup returns CDR1 SGHTS and CDR2 YDEGEE. The CDR3 DNA reads as TGTGCCAGCAGTTTAGGACAGGGTGATGAAGCTTTCTTT. This sequence encodes CASSLGQGDEAFF.

This sequence joins TRBV7-8 and TRBJ1-1; no clear D gene. Germline CDR1 SGHVS, CDR2 FQNEAQ. Trimming left V 6 bases short and J 5 bases short, with 13 bases between. The CDR3 is 13 amino acids. The CDR3 nucleotides read TGTGCCAGCAGTTATTGGGCGGGGACTGAAGCTTTCTTT. It translates to CASSYWAGTEAFF.

This clonotype appeared many times. The rearrangement links TRBV25-1 to TRBJ2-2, with TRBD2 as a possible D gene (7 bases). From germline, CDR1 is MGHDK and CDR2 SYGVNS. The V end was cut by 1 base, the J end by 0 bases, with 12 bases between. The CDR3 runs 17 residues. The CDR3 nucleotides are TGTGCCAGCAGTGAATCCACGGGGGGCGCGAACACCGGGGAGCTGTTTTTT. This encodes CASSESTGGANTGELFF.

This clonotype has at least ten counts. Sequence at one end of the junction differs from germline and may be a read error. The rearrangement uses TRBV4-3 and TRBJ2-7; TRBD2 matches at 7 bases. There are 14 residues in the CDR3. In germline, CDR1 is LGHNA, CDR2 YSLEER. CDR3 in DNA: TGCGCCAGCAGCCAAGGGGAAGGGGAGGGCGAGCGGTACTTC. This encodes CASSQGEGEGERYF.

The chain recombines TRBV4-1 with TRBJ2-5; D is possibly TRBD2 (7 bases). The J call may be faulty, since TRBJ2-1 better matches the DNA end. Per the germline V gene, CDR1 is MGHRA and CDR2 is YSYEKL. The CDR3 consists of 14 residues. The CDR3, as DNA: TGCGCCAGCAGCCAAGTGGGGGGGGCGCATGAGCAGTTCTTC. It yields the protein CASSQVGGAHEQFF.

About this clonotype itself: A read error may explain this, as a much larger clone is one base away. The chain recombines TRBV6-1 with TRBJ1-2, with D possibly TRBD1 on 5 matching bases. The germline V and J ends were trimmed by 2 bases and 2 bases, with 12 bases remaining between them. This CDR3 contains 15 residues. Germline-derived CDR1 and CDR2 are MNHNS and SASEGT. CDR3 sequence: CASSEWDGGNYGYTF. CDR3 nucleotide sequence: TGTGCCAGCAGTGAATGGGACGGGGGGAACTATGGCTACACCTTC.

At least ten counts were recorded for this clonotype. This rearrangement joins TRBV4-1 to TRBJ2-5, with D tentatively TRBD1 (7 bases). The germline CDR1 and CDR2 sequences are MGHRA and YSYEKL. This CDR3 spans 16 amino acids. Deletions cut 4 bases from V and 4 bases from J, with 19 bases between. The CDR3 spells CASSPGGGAERETQYF. CDR3 nucleotides: TGCGCCAGCAGCCCAGGAGGGGGCGCCGAGAGAGAGACCCAGTACTTC.

DNA of the CDR3: TGCGCCAGCAGCATGGACGGAACCTTAACTATTGGCTACACCTTC. It codes for CASSMDGTLTIGYTF. The chain is built from TRBV5-1 and TRBJ1-2, with D hard to call. The V gene lost 4 bases and the J gene lost 7 bases, with 20 bases spanning the gap. Per germline, CDR1 SGHRS and CDR2 YFSETQ. The CDR3 is made up of 15 amino acids.

This clonotype has at least ten counts. V usage is TRBV6-6 and J usage is TRBJ2-7; no definite D call. Trimming left V 0 bases short and J 2 bases short, with 14 bases between. This CDR3 contains 16 residues. Germline CDR1 and CDR2: MNHNY and SVGAGI (reference sequence). The DNA of the CDR3 is TGTGCCAGCAGTTACTCCGCCGGAGAAAGGGCCTACGAGCAGTACTTC. Encoded protein: CASSYSAGERAYEQYF.

This clonotype was counted at least ten times. In nucleotides, the CDR3 is TGTGCCAGCCGCGGATCGGTAGACTATGGCTACACCTTC. Translation: CASRGSVDYGYTF. The rearrangement joins TRBV6-5 to TRBJ1-2; D gene uncertain. The germline gives CDR1 MNHEY, CDR2 SVGAGI. V was clipped by 8 bases and J by 3 bases, with 13 bases between them. The CDR3 runs 13 residues.

The CDR3 nucleotides are TGCAGTGCTCGACTAGCGGGAGTCACAGATACGCAGTATTTT. Protein product: CSARLAGVTDTQYF. The chain recombines TRBV20-1 with TRBJ2-3; TRBD2 agrees at 12 bases. With V trimmed by 5 bases and J by 2 bases, 2 bases remained unmatched. There are 14 residues in the CDR3. Germline V gives CDR1 DFQATT, CDR2 SNEGSKA (reference sequence).

This clonotype was seen ten or more times. This rearrangement joins TRBV29-1 to TRBJ2-5; 8 bases align to TRBD1. V lost 5 bases and J lost 1; bases outside the gene matches: 3. Germline CDR1 is SQVTM and CDR2 is ANQGSEA. The CDR3 consists of 13 residues. CDR3 in amino acids: CSVLTGGQETQYF. CDR3 sequence (DNA): TGCAGCGTTTTAACAGGGGGCCAAGAGACCCAGTACTTC.

As regards this clonotype: A much larger clonotype is one base distant, so this may be a read error. The chain combines TRBV12-3 or TRBV12-4 with TRBJ2-1; TRBD2 matches 9 bases. The CDR3 runs 15 residues. CDR3 in amino acids: CASVSGGGAGGEQLF. Here the CDR3 DNA reads TGTGCCAGCGTTTCCGGCGGGGGGGCGGGTGGTGAGCAGCTCTTC.